These T cell receptor beta chains were read from a single sample in a study of T cells expressing NK-cell markers. Each CDR3 protein gets one entry in TCRdb, which reprocessed the 5' RACE reads and gives no DNA. The repertoire table contains about 460,000 distinct CDR3 sequences. The sequenced sample was blood T cells: a sorted CD56 or NKG2C T cell subset, CD4+ or CD8+ T cells, or bulk PBMC T cells (not recorded which). These TCRs come from a woman aged 50 to 60 in good health. The CDR3 runs from the conserved cysteine through the conserved F or W.

v_gene	j_gene	CDR3aa
TRBV5-1	TRBJ2-1	CASSRSRSGDDEQFF
TRBV10-3	TRBJ2-2	CAILSGLAGVTGELFF
TRBV24-1	TRBJ2-1	CATSDTPPENEQFF
TRBV12-3/TRBV12-4	TRBJ1-6	CASSSRDRYSPLHF
TRBV5-1	TRBJ1-6	CASSLAGYSPLHF
TRBV7-8	TRBJ2-7	CASSSTILAGGLGEQYF
TRBV5-1	TRBJ1-5	CASRSGATGPQHF
TRBV20-1	TRBJ2-1	CSAKLAGHPWNEQFF
TRBV6-5	TRBJ2-1	CASSLYRGRWAYNEQFF
TRBV30	TRBJ2-2	CAWSRDRDYRAGELFF
TRBV5-5	TRBJ1-1	CASPQGDRATEAFF
TRBV11-2	TRBJ2-5	CASSLDPGLKETQYF
TRBV6-2/TRBV6-3	TRBJ2-1	CASTPIEREASNEQFF
TRBV19	TRBJ1-3	CASSIDRGSGNTIYF
TRBV27	TRBJ1-1	CASSSPGTPTEAFF
TRBV16	TRBJ2-1	CASSQLGGLRNNEQFF
TRBV10-2	TRBJ1-1	CASSESNGGNTEAFF
TRBV12-3/TRBV12-4	TRBJ2-5	CASSFGRRETQYF
TRBV2	TRBJ2-2	CAAKASGVTGELFF
TRBV30	TRBJ2-3	CAWTAGTHTQYF
TRBV11-3	TRBJ2-4	CASSLGGSKTKNIQYF
TRBV24-1	TRBJ2-3	CATSDLREGRGTQYF
TRBV6-5	TRBJ2-1	CATRDRAEGGNEQFF
TRBV6-1	TRBJ1-2	CASSEARPGTGYGYTF
TRBV9	TRBJ2-3	CASSVDEGGTDTQYF
TRBV29-1	TRBJ2-3	CSVEGAGVGTDTQYF
TRBV12-3/TRBV12-4	TRBJ1-5	CASTSFGGQPQHF
TRBV5-1	TRBJ2-6	CASSPGVGFGANVLTF
TRBV6-2/TRBV6-3	TRBJ1-1	CASSYVLTGLKNTEAFF
TRBV7-6	TRBJ2-7	CASSLDQHSYEQYF
TRBV24-1	TRBJ2-2	CATSDSPGITGELFF
TRBV2	TRBJ1-3	CASKRGNSGNTIYF
TRBV7-6	TRBJ2-7	CASSTLLAGTGGNEQYF
TRBV10-3	TRBJ2-1	CATREPSYNEQFF
TRBV5-1	TRBJ2-7	CASSRRTGQDEQYF
TRBV3-1	TRBJ2-1	CASSQVAGTSGREQFF
TRBV5-1	TRBJ2-1	CASGTIASYNEQFF
TRBV5-1	TRBJ2-3	CASSLEGTSGRALDTQYF
TRBV30	TRBJ2-7	CAWSHPPRLAVTYEQYF
TRBV20-1	TRBJ1-5	CSASSSQPQHF
TRBV6-2/TRBV6-3	TRBJ2-3	CASRPPLVDTQYF
TRBV5-1	TRBJ2-3	CASRLYEIETDTQYF
TRBV3-1	TRBJ1-5	CASSQTGGAGFNQPQHF
TRBV25-1	TRBJ1-1	CASSSSLDRGLTEAFF
TRBV5-1	TRBJ2-7	CASSLGTGAGGVYEQYF
TRBV5-1	TRBJ2-1	CASSLEPGRDEQFF
TRBV15	TRBJ2-2	CATSRDAVNTGELFF
TRBV7-3	TRBJ2-1	CASSLGTSRGEQFF
TRBV15	TRBJ2-1	CATSRVAYNEQFF
TRBV6-5	TRBJ1-6	CASRPPGGRNSPLHF
TRBV4-1	TRBJ2-7	CASSQALRRRGSHEQYF